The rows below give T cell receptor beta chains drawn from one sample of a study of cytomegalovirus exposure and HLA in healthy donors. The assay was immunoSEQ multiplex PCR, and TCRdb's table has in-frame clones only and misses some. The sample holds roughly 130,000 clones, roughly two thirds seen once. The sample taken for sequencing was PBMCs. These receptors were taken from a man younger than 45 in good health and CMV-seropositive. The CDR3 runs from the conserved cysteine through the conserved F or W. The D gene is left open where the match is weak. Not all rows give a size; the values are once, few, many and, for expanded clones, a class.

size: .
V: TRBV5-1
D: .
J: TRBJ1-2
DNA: TGCGCCAGCAGCTTTAGCACAGGCTCACTCGGCTACACCTTC
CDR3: CASSFSTGSLGYTF

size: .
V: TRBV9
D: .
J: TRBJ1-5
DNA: TGTGCCAGCAGCGTCAGCTGGGGGGATCAGCCCCAGCATTTT
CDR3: CASSVSWGDQPQHF

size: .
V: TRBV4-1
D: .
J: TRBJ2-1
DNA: TGCGCCAGCAGCCAAGTGGGCAGCCCAGAAAATGAGCAGTTCTTC
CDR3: CASSQVGSPENEQFF

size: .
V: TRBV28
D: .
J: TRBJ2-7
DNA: TGTGCCAGCAGTTTTTATCTCAGGGACAAAAACGAGCAGTACTTC
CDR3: CASSFYLRDKNEQYF

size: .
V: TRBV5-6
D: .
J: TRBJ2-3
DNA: TGTGCCAGCAGCTTGGGGGTAGCGGTGTCCACAGATACGCAGTATTTT
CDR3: CASSLGVAVSTDTQYF

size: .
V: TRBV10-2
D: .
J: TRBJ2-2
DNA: TGCGCCAGCAAAGCCACTAACACCGGGGAGCTGTTTTTT
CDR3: CASKATNTGELFF

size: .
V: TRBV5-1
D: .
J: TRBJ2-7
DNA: TGCGCCAGCAGTGTGGAGGGCTTTTACCGGGAACCCTCCTACGAGCAGTACTTC
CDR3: CASSVEGFYREPSYEQYF

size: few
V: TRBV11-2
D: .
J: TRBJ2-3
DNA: TGTGCCAGCAGCTTAGATATAGTAGCGGTAGATACGCAGTATTTT
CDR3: CASSLDIVAVDTQYF

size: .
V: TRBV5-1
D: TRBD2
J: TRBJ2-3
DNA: TGCGCCAGCAGCTTGGTGGTAACTAGCGGGAGGTACGACATTCGGCCGCAGTATTTT
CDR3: CASSLVVTSGRYDIRPQYF

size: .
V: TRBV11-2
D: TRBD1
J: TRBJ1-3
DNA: TGTGCCAGCAGCCTGGACAGGGGGGGAAACACCATATATTTT
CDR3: CASSLDRGGNTIYF

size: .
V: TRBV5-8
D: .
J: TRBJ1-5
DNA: TGTGCCAGCAGCCGAGACAGGAATCAGCCCCAGCATTTT
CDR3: CASSRDRNQPQHF